This TCR beta chain was sequenced in a study of blood T cell repertoires in COVID-19 (dated by TCRdb to about 2020). Background for the entire study: Samples covering the acute and convalescent phases of COVID-19 were provided by collaborators in the United States, Italy and Spain. Where available, HLA class I and class II types were obtained from metadata supplied by the sample provider rather than from assay-based typing. The material from the prospective study consisted of cDNA or gDNA derived from T cells, B-cell-depleted T cells, or PBMCs. Nearly every sample came with metadata listing a de-identified subject ID, COVID-19 status, age in years and sex. Deeply sampled blood TCRbeta repertoires from subjects exposed to, actively infected with, or recovered from COVID-19 were included in the dataset. The samples were drawn from the first 160 participants of the ongoing ImmuneRACE study and from 950 to 1,500 subjects provided by 6 global collaborators. The repertoires were released in a freely available public database intended as a resource for research on the immune response to SARS-CoV-2. The paper as a whole reports these results and caveats: How much clinical and demographic metadata was included differed by source and by participant, and the metadata was provided uncurated.

TCRbeta CDR3 regions were amplified from genomic DNA using the immunoSEQ Assay, a bias-controlled multiplex PCR. The study's own analysis went as follows. Within the assay, amplification of reference gene primers was used to estimate how many nucleated cells each sample contained. To quantify the absolute abundance of each unique TCRbeta CDR3 rearrangement, sequence reads were collapsed and filtered. For each sample, productive Simpson clonality was calculated by taking the square root of Simpson's diversity index across productive rearrangements. Sourced from immuneACCESS, this table was stored by TCRdb with only in-frame sequences that have V and J called. A share of the clones is absent; for the studies checked, an unresolved V gene accounts for under half, and the remainder has no known explanation. V and J calls and clone size are copied from that table; D and trimming were computed from the DNA. This sample is represented by under 450,000 clones; about nine tenths of them were singletons. About 12% of the sample rests with the top ten.

Comments on this clone: Its target antigen remains unknown. No per-base quality is available; no much larger clone lies one base away.

In Seattle, one collaborating source enrolled patients while the infection was active and tracked those patients longitudinally over the course of disease. Collaborating institutions collected whole blood in K2EDTA tubes following their own protocols. For TCRbeta analysis, collaborators shipped samples in one of three forms: frozen whole blood, isolated PBMCs, or DNA extracted from either of those sample types. The source of this sequence is a woman aged 50 to 65 with COVID-19, enrolled during active disease. The sample consisted of peripheral blood.

The DNA reads TGTGCCAGCAGCTTATCCCCCCTCACTCCCCTCCACTTT. Translated, it reads CASSLSPLTPLHF. The chain joins TRBV7-7 to TRBJ1-6; the D gene remains uncertain. Counted from cysteine to phenylalanine, this CDR3 has 13 amino acids. Only the CDR3 part of the read is kept: 39 bases, read in frame from the first base. Between the V and J ends, shortened by 2 bases and 13 bases respectively, the junction contains 12 bases. The germline V gene (reference sequence) sets CDR1 to SSHAT and CDR2 to FNYEAQ.